This TCR beta chain was documented in a study of CD8+CD57+ T cells in acquired aplastic anemia. Study-wide background: Isolated CD4+ and CD8+ cells, once sorted, yielded DNA averaging about 3.2 ug. The study, taken as a whole, reports: There were approximately 27 CD8+ CDR3 sequences that occurred in both patients and controls.

Patients who underwent sequencing had shown CD8+CD57+ cell expansion by flow cytometry. Severe acquired aplastic anemia was present in every patient. Blood samples were obtained from patients who had received no prior therapy. As for this clonotype: As yet, its antigen is unknown.

CDR3 length equals 11 residues. CDR1 is SNHLY, CDR2 FYNNEI, per germline. Using genomic DNA as the template, TCR beta VDJ and CDR3 profiling was carried out. MiXCR, run by TCRdb on the reads, gives a single entry per CDR3 protein. Of 150,000 to 200,000 distinct CDR3 sequences listed, about 45% were seen once; the top ten hold roughly 1.2%. This clonotype was sampled from a human donor with aplastic anemia. The chain combines TRBV2 with TRBJ2-7; tentative D call: TRBD2 (5 bases). The sample consisted of sorted CD4+, CD8+, or CD8+CD57+ T cells (not recorded which) from PBMCs. Here the CDR3 reads CASAGSYEQYF. The CDR3 region has the DNA TGTGCTAGTGCGGGCAGCTACGAGCAGTACTTC.